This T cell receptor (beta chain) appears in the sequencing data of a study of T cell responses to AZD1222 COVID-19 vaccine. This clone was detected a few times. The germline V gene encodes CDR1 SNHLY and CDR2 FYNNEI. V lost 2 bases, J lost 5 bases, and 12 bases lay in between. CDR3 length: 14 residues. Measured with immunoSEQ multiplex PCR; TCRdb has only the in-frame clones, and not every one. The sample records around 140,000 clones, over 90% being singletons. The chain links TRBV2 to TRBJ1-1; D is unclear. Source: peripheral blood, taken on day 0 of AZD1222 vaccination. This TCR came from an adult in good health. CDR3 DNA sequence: TGTGCCAGCAGTGAATTGTGGATGCGGACTGAAGCTTTCTTT. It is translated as CASSELWMRTEAFF.